This entry features one T cell receptor (beta chain) sequence. Study processing details: Amplified reference gene primers provided the basis for estimating nucleated cell counts. Libraries were prepared by immunoSEQ multiplex PCR; TCRdb keeps only in-frame clonotypes and omits some of them. V and J calls and clone size come straight from that table; D and trimming were deduced from the DNA. This table has under 100,000 clones, over 60% appearing once. V shed 4 bases and J 3 bases; nucleotides not matched to a gene: 7. CDR1 and CDR2 (germline): SGHTA, FQGTGA. The CDR3 totals 15 residues. These data come from a study of blood T cell repertoires in COVID-19. About the research overall: COVID-19 samples, acute and convalescent, were from the United States, Italy and Spain. The cDNA or gDNA used as material had been derived from T cells, B-cell-depleted T cells, or PBMCs.

The sequence was obtained from a woman over 75 with active or convalescent COVID-19. The sample comprised peripheral blood. The chain is built from TRBV7-3 and TRBJ2-3, with 7 bases lining up with TRBD1. The CDR3 region has the DNA TGTGCCAGCAGCTCTACAGGGGCATGGACAGATACGCAGTATTTT. It specifies CASSSTGAWTDTQYF. The full variable domain, its missing parts supplied by reference TRBV7-3 and TRBJ2-3, is GAGVSQTPSNKVTEKGKYVELRCDPISGHTALYWYRQSLGQGPEFLIYFQGTGAADDSGLPNDRFFAVRPEGSVSTLKIQRTERGDSAVYLCASSSTGAWTDTQYFGPGTRLTVL.